Sequencing of this T cell receptor beta chain was carried out in a study of blood T cells in healthy people across ages. Samples each had at least 5.5 micrograms of total RNA extracted. For the second PCR, which ran for roughly 6 to 12 cycles, a sample-barcoded 5' primer and a J-beta primer mix were used. Every molecule of cDNA carried a tag from a template-switch adaptor with 12 random nucleotides. Samples each returned at least 2.5 million CDR3-containing paired-end reads. A single record per CDR3 protein comes from TCRdb applying MiXCR to the 5' RACE reads. The table lists about 2 million distinct CDR3 sequences, less than 50% of them singletons. V was trimmed by 0 bases and J by 4 bases, leaving 14 bases between them. The CDR3 is 16 residues long. Germline V gene data show CDR1 as LGHNA and CDR2 as YSLEER.

The sequenced sample consisted of blood. The TCR sequence derives from a woman aged 35 to 49 in good health. The rearrangement joins TRBV4-3 to TRBJ2-3, with D unclear. The CDR3 coding sequence is TGCGCCAGCAGCCAAGATGAGTCAGATCTTTCAGATACGCAGTATTTT. Translation: CASSQDESDLSDTQYF.